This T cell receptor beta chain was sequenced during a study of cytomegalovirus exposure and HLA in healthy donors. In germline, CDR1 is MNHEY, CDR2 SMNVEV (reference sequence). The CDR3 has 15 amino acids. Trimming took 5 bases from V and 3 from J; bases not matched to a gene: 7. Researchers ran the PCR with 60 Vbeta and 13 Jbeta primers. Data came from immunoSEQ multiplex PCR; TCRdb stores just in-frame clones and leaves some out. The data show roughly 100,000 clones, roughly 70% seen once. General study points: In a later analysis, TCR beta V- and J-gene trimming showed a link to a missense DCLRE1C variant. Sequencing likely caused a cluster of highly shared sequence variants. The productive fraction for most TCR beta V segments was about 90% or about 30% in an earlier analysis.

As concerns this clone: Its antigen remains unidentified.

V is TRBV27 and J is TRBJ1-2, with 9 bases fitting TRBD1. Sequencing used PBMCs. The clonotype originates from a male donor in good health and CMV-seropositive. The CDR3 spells CASSLTGGDDYGYTF. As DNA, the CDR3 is TGTGCCAGCAGTCTCACAGGGGGCGATGACTATGGCTACACCTTC.